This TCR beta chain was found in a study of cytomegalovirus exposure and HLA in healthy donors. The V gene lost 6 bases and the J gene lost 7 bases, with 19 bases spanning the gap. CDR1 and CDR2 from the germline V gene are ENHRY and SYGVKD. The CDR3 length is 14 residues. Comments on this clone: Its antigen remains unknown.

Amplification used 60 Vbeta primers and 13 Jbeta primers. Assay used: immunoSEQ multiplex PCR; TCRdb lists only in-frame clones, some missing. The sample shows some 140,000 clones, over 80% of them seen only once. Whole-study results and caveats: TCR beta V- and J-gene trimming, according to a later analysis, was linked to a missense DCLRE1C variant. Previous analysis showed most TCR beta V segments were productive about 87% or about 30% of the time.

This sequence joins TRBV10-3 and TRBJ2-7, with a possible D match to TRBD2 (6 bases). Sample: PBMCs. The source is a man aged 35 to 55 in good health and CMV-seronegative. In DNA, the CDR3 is TGTGCCATCAGGGAGGAGGCGGGTCGGGGGGAGCAGTACTTC. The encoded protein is CAIREEAGRGEQYF.